This T cell receptor beta chain originates from a study of blood T cell repertoires in COVID-19. The CDR3 is 13 amino acids. Germline CDR1 and CDR2: WSHSY and SAAADI. Trimming left V 5 bases short and J 5 bases short, with 12 bases between. The method was immunoSEQ multiplex PCR; TCRdb's version includes in-frame clones alone and lacks a portion of them. Of some 320,000 clones in the sample, nearly 90% were seen once. The sequenced material came from PBMCs or T cells enriched from blood (not recorded which). The chain is built from TRBV10-2 and TRBJ1-1; no clear D. The receptor's source is a woman aged 45-65 years who had been exposed to COVID-19. The CDR3 loop reads CASSSQPGTEAFF. DNA of the CDR3: TGCGCCAGCAGTTCTCAGCCCGGGACTGAAGCTTTCTTT.